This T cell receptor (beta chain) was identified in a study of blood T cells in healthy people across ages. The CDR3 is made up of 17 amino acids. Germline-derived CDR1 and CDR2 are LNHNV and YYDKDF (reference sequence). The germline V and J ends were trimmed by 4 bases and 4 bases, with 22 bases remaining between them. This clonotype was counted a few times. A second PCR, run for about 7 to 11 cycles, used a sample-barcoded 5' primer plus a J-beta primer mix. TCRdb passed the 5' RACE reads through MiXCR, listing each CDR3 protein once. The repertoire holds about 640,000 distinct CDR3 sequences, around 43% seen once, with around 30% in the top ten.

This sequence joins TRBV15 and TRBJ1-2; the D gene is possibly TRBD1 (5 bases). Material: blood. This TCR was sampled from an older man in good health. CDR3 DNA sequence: TGTGCCACCAGCAAGAGGGGAGCCGGGGCGCTCGGCTATGGCTACACCTTC. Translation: CATSKRGAGALGYGYTF.